This passage covers 27 T cell receptor beta chains from one sample sequenced in a study of T-cell reconstitution after alpha-beta-depleted transplantation in children. As it was prepared, the TCRbeta library received unique molecular identifiers. TCRdb independently ran MiXCR on the PCR reads; one entry per CDR3 protein. The data contain hundreds of thousands of distinct CDR3 sequences, about an eighth of them singletons. Source: PBMCs, mostly from graft donor cells, taken 360 days after TCRalphabeta/CD19-depleted stem cell transplant. The source of these receptors is a male patient aged 5 to 17 who had a stem cell transplant for acute myeloid leukemia, so the T cells may come from the graft donor.

The genes are TRBV10-3 and TRBJ2-5; D is perhaps TRBD2 (5 bases). V dropped 7 bases and J dropped 5 bases, with 14 bases sitting between them. This CDR3 has 13 amino acids. Germline lookup yields CDR1 ENHRY and CDR2 SYGVKD. CDR3 in amino acids: CAIKSLPGETQYF. In nucleotides, the CDR3 is TGTGCCATCAAGAGTCTCCCGGGGGAGACCCAGTACTTC.

In this sample, this clonotype turned up a few times. V and J are TRBV18 and TRBJ1-3, with D unclear. This CDR3 is built from 16 residues. Germline CDR1 and CDR2: KGHSH and LQKENI. V dropped 6 bases and J dropped 0 bases, with 15 bases sitting between them. CDR3 nucleotide sequence: TGTGCCAGCTCTCCAGGATCCCTCCTCTCTGGAAACACCATATATTTT. This gives the protein CASSPGSLLSGNTIYF.

The chain carries TRBV28 and TRBJ2-3; D tentatively fits TRBD1 or TRBD2 (5 bases each). Germline CDR1 MDHEN, CDR2 SYDVKM. The CDR3 contains 13 residues. Trimming stripped 5 bases from V and 8 bases from J, with 14 bases between. In nucleotides, the CDR3 is TGTGCCAGCAGTGGGACCCCCCTAGGTACGCAGTATTTT. It specifies CASSGTPLGTQYF. Filled out from reference TRBV28 and TRBJ2-3, the complete variable domain reads DVKVTQSSRYLVKRTGEKVFLECVQDMDHENMFWYRQDPGLGLRLIYFSYDVKMKEKGDIPEGYSVSREKKERFSLILESASTNQTSMYLCASSGTPLGTQYFGPGTRLTVL.

In its sample, this clonotype was seen many times. This chain connects TRBV7-2 to TRBJ2-7; 10 nucleotides agree with TRBD1. Germline-derived CDR1 and CDR2 are SGHTA and FQGNSA. The CDR3 runs 14 residues. The V segment lost 8 bases and the J segment 4 bases; nucleotides outside the gene matches: 8. CDR3 amino acids: CASSPDRGRYEQYF. In DNA form, the CDR3 reads TGTGCCAGCTCGCCTGACAGGGGGCGGTACGAGCAGTACTTC.

This clonotype was picked up a small number of times. The gene calls are TRBV7-3 and TRBJ2-1; 11 bases match TRBD2. The V segment lost 8 bases and the J segment 8 bases; nucleotides outside the gene matches: 8. The germline CDR1 and CDR2 sequences are SGHTA and FQGTGA. There are 14 residues in the CDR3. The chain's CDR3 is CASGLAGGGDEQFF. The DNA of the CDR3 is TGTGCCAGCGGATTAGCGGGAGGGGGAGATGAGCAGTTCTTC. The entire variable domain, with the rest obtained from reference TRBV7-3 and TRBJ2-1, is as follows: GAGVSQTPSNKVTEKGKYVELRCDPISGHTALYWYRQSLGQGPEFLIYFQGTGAADDSGLPNDRFFAVRPEGSVSTLKIQRTERGDSAVYLCASGLAGGGDEQFFGPGTRLTVL.

This clonotype was observed a handful of times. V is TRBV5-1 and J is TRBJ1-5; D is uncertain. Deletions cut 3 bases from V and 2 bases from J, with 9 bases between. Germline values: CDR1 SGHRS, CDR2 YFSETQ. This CDR3 has 14 amino acids. CDR3 DNA: TGCGCCAGCAGCTCATGGGCCCGCAATCAGCCCCAGCATTTT. This encodes CASSSWARNQPQHF.

This clonotype turned up a few times. The chain recombines TRBV4-3 with TRBJ2-7, with D maybe TRBD2 (6 bases). V was cut by 0 bases and J by 4 bases, with 22 bases left in between. Germline CDR1 is LGHNA and CDR2 is YSLEER. This CDR3 contains 18 residues. The CDR3 DNA sequence: TGCGCCAGCAGCCAAGATTATTGGGGGGAGACGTTCGGGTACGAGCAGTACTTC. Protein sequence: CASSQDYWGETFGYEQYF.

This clonotype came up many times. The gene calls are TRBV28 and TRBJ2-7, with D possibly TRBD1 on 7 matching bases. The CDR3 covers 15 residues. Germline V gene lookup returns CDR1 MDHEN and CDR2 SYDVKM. V lost 7 bases and J lost 2, with 18 bases in between. The CDR3 DNA sequence: TGTGCCAGCACCTACCCCAGGGGGGCTACCTACGAGCAGTACTTC. It codes for CASTYPRGATYEQYF.

This clonotype was observed at least ten times. The rearrangement joins TRBV28 to TRBJ2-1; no clear D. The germline CDR1 and CDR2 sequences are MDHEN and SYDVKM. The ends were cut back, 5 bases at V and 7 bases at J, with 9 bases in the middle. The CDR3 sequence is 12 residues long. As DNA, the CDR3 is TGTGCCAGCAGTCGCGGCACGAATGAGCAGTTCTTC. Protein product: CASSRGTNEQFF.

As for this clonotype: Germline is not matched at one junction end, which may reflect a read error. The rearrangement joins TRBV7-9 to TRBJ2-7, with D possibly matching TRBD2 (5 bases). Germline loops: CDR1 SEHNR, CDR2 FQNEAQ (reference sequence). This CDR3 region has 14 residues. The chain's CDR3 is CASSLGSSTYEQYF. The CDR3 region has the DNA TGTGCTAGCAGCTTAGGGAGCAGCACCTACGAGCAGTACTTC.

V gene TRBV28 combines with J gene TRBJ2-1; 12 bases line up with TRBD1. Germline assignment: CDR1 MDHEN and CDR2 SYDVKM. J gave up 8 bases and V 6 bases, and 14 bases lay outside the gene matches. The length of the CDR3 is 17 residues. The CDR3 DNA sequence: TGTGCCAGCAGACCCCATTTCCGGGACAGGGGGCCGGATGAGCAGTTCTTC. It codes for CASRPHFRDRGPDEQFF.

This clonotype was seen more than once but under ten times. The chain employs TRBV29-1 and TRBJ1-5; no clear D. Germline CDR1 and CDR2: SQVTM and ANQGSEA. V lost 4 bases and J lost 4, with 8 bases in between. The CDR3 covers 12 residues. The CDR3 region has the DNA TGCAGCGTTGGGAACGGTAATCAGCCCCAGCATTTT. Protein sequence: CSVGNGNQPQHF. The whole variable domain, remainder taken from reference TRBV29-1 and TRBJ1-5, is SAVISQKPSRDICQRGTSLTIQCQVDSQVTMMFWYRQQPGQSLTLIATANQGSEATYESGFVIDKFPISRPNLTFSTLTVSNMSPEDSSIYLCSVGNGNQPQHFGDGTRLSIL.

The chain recombines TRBV7-2 with TRBJ1-2, with TRBD1 matching 7 bases. The J segment lost 4 bases and the V segment lost 6 bases, leaving 17 bases of the junction unmatched. This CDR3 is built from 17 residues. Germline CDR1 reads SGHTA; CDR2 reads FQGNSA. CDR3 sequence reads: CASSHIARDRVGYGYTF. DNA for the CDR3: TGTGCCAGCAGTCACATTGCCCGGGACAGAGTTGGCTATGGCTACACCTTC.

The chain links TRBV6-1 to TRBJ2-3, with TRBD2 as a possible D gene (6 bases). V lost 6 bases, J lost 2 bases, and 12 bases lay in between. Germline CDR1 MNHNS, CDR2 SASEGT. The CDR3 spans 14 residues. The CDR3 DNA reads TGTGCCAGCAGGGTGGGGGACTTCACAGATACGCAGTATTTT. Its protein is CASRVGDFTDTQYF.

This clonotype was seen a handful of times. The gene calls are TRBV10-3 and TRBJ2-7, with a possible D match to TRBD1 (6 bases). Trimming took off 3 bases at V and 2 bases at J, with 8 bases between the two ends. The CDR3 length is 13 residues. Germline CDR1 ENHRY, CDR2 SYGVKD. DNA for the CDR3: TGTGCCATCAGTGACAGGGGCGCCTACGAGCAGTACTTC. This encodes CAISDRGAYEQYF.

The V and J genes are TRBV5-1 and TRBJ2-1, with D tentatively TRBD1 or TRBD2 (5 bases each). Germline CDR1 reads SGHRS; CDR2 reads YFSETQ. Trimming left V 0 bases short and J 2 bases short, with 12 bases between. The CDR3 has 16 amino acids. CDR3 DNA sequence: TGCGCCAGCAGCTTGGGAGGGGTTTGGACCTACAATGAGCAGTTCTTC. Translated: CASSLGGVWTYNEQFF.

This rearrangement joins TRBV11-2 to TRBJ2-5; D gene ambiguous. V gave up 3 bases and J gave up 4 bases, with 12 bases separating them. The germline V gene has CDR1 SGHAT and CDR2 FQNNGV. The CDR3 covers 14 residues. CDR3 sequence reads: CASSFNRGGETQYF. The CDR3 DNA is TGTGCCAGCAGCTTCAATCGTGGCGGAGAGACCCAGTACTTC.

This clonotype has just a few counts. This chain uses TRBV12-3 or TRBV12-4 with TRBJ1-5; D remains unclear. CDR3 length: 11 amino acids. V was shortened by 7 bases and J by 9 bases, with 10 bases between the two germline ends. The CDR3, as DNA: TGTGCCAGCATTAACCCGTCGCCCCAGCATTTT. It specifies CASINPSPQHF.

The gene calls are TRBV15 and TRBJ2-1; unclear D gene. V gave up 2 bases and J gave up 7 bases, with 6 bases separating them. The CDR3 consists of 12 residues. Germline V gene data show CDR1 as LNHNV and CDR2 as YYDKDF (reference sequence). The CDR3 DNA reads as TGTGCCACCAGCAGATTACCAAATGAGCAGTTCTTC. This gives the protein CATSRLPNEQFF.

This clonotype was found many times. V is TRBV12-3 or TRBV12-4 and J is TRBJ2-2; 7 bases match TRBD2. This CDR3 region has 14 residues. V lost 6 bases to trimming and J lost 4 bases; unmatched junction nucleotides: 5. The CDR3 is CASRLSGTTGELFF. CDR3 sequence (DNA): TGTGCCAGCAGACTAAGCGGGACCACCGGGGAGCTGTTTTTT.

The chain combines TRBV18 with TRBJ2-7; a weak D match, TRBD1 (6 bases). V was cut by 6 bases and J by 4 bases, with 19 bases left in between. The CDR3 length is 15 residues. CDR1 is KGHSH and CDR2 is LQKENI in the germline V gene. CDR3: CASSTRTVAGYEQYF. The CDR3 DNA reads as TGTGCCAGCTCGACCAGGACAGTCGCTGGGTACGAGCAGTACTTC.

This clonotype was counted many times. V and J are TRBV7-8 and TRBJ1-4, with D perhaps matching TRBD1 (6 bases). Trimming left V 3 bases short and J 2 bases short, with 13 bases between. CDR1 is SGHVS, CDR2 FQNEAQ, per germline. CDR3 size: 16 residues. CDR3 sequence reads: CASSLRMGATNEKLFF. CDR3 in DNA: TGTGCCAGCAGCTTGCGGATGGGGGCCACTAATGAAAAACTGTTTTTT.

V is TRBV6-2 or TRBV6-3 and J is TRBJ2-7; D is unresolved. Trimming pared 0 bases from V and 6 bases from J, leaving 3 bases between. The CDR3 sequence is 11 residues long. Germline V gene data show CDR1 as MNHEY and CDR2 as SVGEGT. CDR3 sequence: CASSYSLEQYF. Here the CDR3 DNA reads TGTGCCAGCAGTTACTCTCTCGAGCAGTACTTC.

This chain uses TRBV28 with TRBJ2-2; 7 bases are shared with TRBD2. The CDR3 totals 14 residues. V shed 5 bases and J 5 bases; nucleotides not matched to a gene: 5. Germline V gene sequence: CDR1 MDHEN, CDR2 SYDVKM. CDR3 bases: TGTGCCAGCAGTAGGGGACTAATGACCGGGGAGCTGTTTTTT. Protein: CASSRGLMTGELFF.

The V and J genes are TRBV7-8 and TRBJ2-3, with D hard to call. V dropped 2 bases and J dropped 0 bases, with 21 bases sitting between them. CDR1 is SGHVS and CDR2 is FQNEAQ in the germline V gene. The CDR3 is made up of 19 amino acids. CDR3 loop: CASSLPDFGPKSSTDTQYF. CDR3 sequence (DNA): TGTGCCAGCAGCTTACCTGACTTCGGGCCTAAATCTAGCACAGATACGCAGTATTTT.

This clonotype has a count of ten or more. The chain uses TRBV29-1 and TRBJ1-1, with D perhaps TRBD1 (6 bases). V gave up 6 bases and J gave up 1 base, with 24 bases separating them. Germline loops: CDR1 SQVTM, CDR2 ANQGSEA. CDR3 size: 17 residues. The CDR3 loop is CSVSYRDYKVENTEAFF. DNA of the CDR3: TGCAGCGTATCGTACAGGGATTACAAGGTAGAGAACACTGAAGCTTTCTTT. The full variable domain, rest sourced from reference TRBV29-1 and TRBJ1-1, is SAVISQKPSRDICQRGTSLTIQCQVDSQVTMMFWYRQQPGQSLTLIATANQGSEATYESGFVIDKFPISRPNLTFSTLTVSNMSPEDSSIYLCSVSYRDYKVENTEAFFGQGTRLTVV.

In this sample, this clonotype turned up many times. The chain joins TRBV20-1 to TRBJ2-1; D is uncertain. Trimming shortened V by 7 bases and J by 6 bases, and 16 bases separated the two germline ends. This CDR3 spans 13 amino acids. Germline CDR1 reads DFQATT; CDR2 reads SNEGSKA (reference sequence). The CDR3 loop is CSVPRFNFNEQFF. The CDR3 DNA reads as TGCAGTGTGCCGAGATTTAATTTCAATGAGCAGTTCTTC.